This T cell receptor beta chain was sequenced for a study of OX40 agonist ivuxolimab in advanced cancers. Study-level information: Prior checkpoint blockade (anti-PD-1, anti-PD-L1 or anti-CTLA-4) was permitted; over 30% had it. Partial response was recorded in three patients: one hepatocellular carcinoma and two cutaneous melanoma cases.

In the case of this clone: Antigen specificity is unknown.

Sampled blood was obtained at baseline, cycle 4 day 1, and cycle 7 day 1. Data came from immunoSEQ multiplex PCR; TCRdb stores just in-frame clones and leaves some out. The sample carries about 80,000 clones, about 86% recorded once. The germline V gene encodes CDR1 SGHVS and CDR2 FQNEAQ. The CDR3 is 14 residues long. V was trimmed by 1 base and J by 1 base, leaving 4 bases between them. Study outcomes and limitations: Averaged across samples, CD8+ T cells carried more expanded clones than CD4+ did.

The receptor was isolated from an adult with an advanced solid tumor such as melanoma, head and neck, liver or kidney cancer. This sample comprised CD4+ or CD8+ T cells sorted from blood, obtained in a trial of the OX40 agonist ivuxolimab. V is TRBV7-8 and J is TRBJ1-4; D is uncertain. The CDR3, as DNA: TGTGCCAGCAGCTTAGTGCTAACTAATGAAAAACTGTTTTTT. It codes for CASSLVLTNEKLFF.